The 22 T cell receptor beta chains given below trace back to one sample, sequenced in a study of blood T cell repertoires in COVID-19. The method was immunoSEQ multiplex PCR; TCRdb's version includes in-frame clones alone and lacks a portion of them. The repertoire holds more than 150,000 clones, with roughly 76% as singletons. Sample: peripheral blood. The receptor source for this set is a woman aged 80 or older with COVID-19, enrolled during active disease.

This CDR3 reads CASSKGTSGTGNNEQFF. For the CDR3, the DNA is TGTGCCAGCAGCAAAGGAACTTCCGGGACTGGAAACAATGAGCAGTTCTTC. The chain links TRBV21-1 to TRBJ2-1; whether TRBD2, the table's D call, matches the DNA was not checked. TRBV21-1 corresponds to a pseudogene. The CDR3 spans 17 residues.

The CDR3 loop is CASSHNTNYGYTF. CDR3 bases: TGTGCCAGTAGTCACAACACTAACTATGGCTACACCTTC. The rearrangement uses TRBV19 and TRBJ1-2; no definite D call. The germline V gene has CDR1 LNHDA and CDR2 SQIVND (reference sequence). This CDR3 has 13 residues. V was clipped by 5 bases and J by 0 bases, with 7 bases between them.

The chain combines TRBV2 with TRBJ2-1; TRBD2 aligns across 11 bases. The CDR3 runs to 15 residues. The trim removed 5 bases at V and 7 bases at J, leaving 7 bases unmatched. The germline CDR1 and CDR2 sequences are SNHLY and FYNNEI. CDR3 DNA sequence: TGTGCCAGCAGTAAAGGGGGACTAGCGGCGAATGAGCAGTTCTTC. It is translated as CASSKGGLAANEQFF.

The chain links TRBV7-9 to TRBJ2-5, with a possible D match to TRBD2 (6 bases). CDR3 size: 17 residues. Germline V lookup: CDR1 SEHNR, CDR2 FQNEAQ (reference sequence). Trimming left V 4 bases short and J 2 bases short, with 20 bases between. This CDR3 reads CASSSPGSLAVQETQYF. In DNA, the CDR3 is TGTGCCAGCAGCTCACCTGGGTCTTTAGCGGTTCAAGAGACCCAGTACTTC.

The gene calls are TRBV19 and TRBJ1-2, with a possible D match to TRBD1 (6 bases). The ends were cut back, 4 bases at V and 5 bases at J, with 8 bases in the middle. The CDR3 length is 12 residues. Germline V gives CDR1 LNHDA, CDR2 SQIVND (reference sequence). The CDR3 is CASSKGQYGYTF. The CDR3 DNA is TGTGCCAGTAGTAAAGGACAGTATGGCTACACCTTC.

J is TRBJ1-1 and V is TRBV7-3; 7 bases map to TRBD1. CDR3 length: 13 amino acids. The V segment lost 3 bases and the J segment 4 bases; nucleotides outside the gene matches: 2. Germline V gene data show CDR1 as SGHTA and CDR2 as FQGTGA. The CDR3 reads CASSLTGITEAFF. CDR3 DNA sequence: TGTGCCAGCAGCTTGACAGGGATCACTGAAGCTTTCTTT.

The chain joins TRBV29-1 to TRBJ1-2; TRBD1 might be the D (5 bases). From germline, CDR1 is SQVTM and CDR2 ANQGSEA. The CDR3 spans 11 residues. The germline V and J ends were trimmed by 7 bases and 8 bases, with 14 bases remaining between them. CDR3 DNA: TGCAGCGCTTGGGGGGGGAGAGGCTACACCTTC. Its protein product is CSAWGGRGYTF.

Concerning this clone itself: The identical CDR3 is also encoded by other nucleotide sequences in the sample. V is TRBV4-3 and J is TRBJ1-4; D is perhaps TRBD1 (6 bases). The CDR3 sequence is 13 residues long. The V end was cut by 0 bases, the J end by 13 bases, with 12 bases between. Germline V gives CDR1 LGHNA, CDR2 YSLEER. CDR3 residues: CASSQEMGAALFF. The CDR3 DNA is TGCGCCAGCAGCCAAGAGATGGGGGCTGCACTGTTTTTT.

The chain employs TRBV18 and TRBJ2-3; 8 positions match TRBD2. J gave up 4 bases and V 5 bases, and 11 bases lay outside the gene matches. CDR1 is KGHSH, CDR2 LQKENI, per germline. The CDR3 length is 16 residues. CDR3 sequence reads: CASSFTSGGQPDTQYF. The CDR3 DNA reads TGTGCCAGCTCATTTACATCGGGGGGGCAGCCAGATACGCAGTATTTT.

The chain uses TRBV2 and TRBJ2-2; 9 bases match TRBD2. J lost 6 bases, V lost 6 bases, and 11 bases had no gene match. The CDR3 totals 16 residues. Germline V gives CDR1 SNHLY, CDR2 FYNNEI. The CDR3 DNA reads as TGTGCCAGCAGAAGGGCCGGGACTAGCATGGCCGGGGAGCTGTTTTTT. The encoded protein is CASRRAGTSMAGELFF. Combining the CDR3 with reference TRBV2 and TRBJ2-2 gives the whole variable domain EPEVTQTPSHQVTQMGQEVILRCVPISNHLYFYWYRQILGQKVEFLVSFYNNEISEKSEIFDDQFSVERPDGSNFTLKIRSTKLEDSAMYFCASRRAGTSMAGELFFGEGSRLTVL.

J is TRBJ1-5 and V is TRBV4-2; D perhaps matches TRBD1 (6 bases). Germline V CDR1 and CDR2: LGHNA, YNFKEQ. V lost 0 bases and J lost 6, with 27 bases in between. CDR3 length equals 20 residues. CDR3 sequence: CASSQDSNPGGRGGSQPQHF. The CDR3 region has the DNA TGTGCCAGCAGCCAAGATTCCAACCCGGGAGGCAGGGGAGGTAGTCAGCCCCAGCATTTT.

There are a few counts of this clone. The V gene is TRBV2, the J gene TRBJ2-3; possibly TRBD2 for D (6 bases). Germline assignment: CDR1 SNHLY and CDR2 FYNNEI. With 7 bases removed from V and 1 base from J, the gap between germline ends came to 12 bases. The CDR3 covers 14 residues. CDR3 coding DNA: TGTGCCAGCATCGCAAAGCGGGGCACAGATACGCAGTATTTT. It is translated as CASIAKRGTDTQYF.

The CDR3 reads CASSIEWASYEQYF. The DNA for the CDR3 is TGTGCCAGTAGTATAGAATGGGCCTCCTACGAGCAGTACTTC. The chain has TRBV19 and TRBJ2-7; D ambiguous. Trimming shortened V by 0 bases and J by 0 bases, and 6 bases separated the two germline ends. Germline values: CDR1 LNHDA, CDR2 SQIVND (reference sequence). The CDR3 extends over 14 amino acids.

V usage is TRBV4-1 and J usage is TRBJ1-4; 9 bases match TRBD1. The CDR3 extends over 18 amino acids. V dropped 0 bases and J dropped 1; count of bases not matched to a gene: 6. Germline loops: CDR1 MGHRA, CDR2 YSYEKL. The CDR3 reads CASSQEDRGGGTNEKLFF. For the CDR3, the DNA is TGCGCCAGCAGCCAAGAGGACAGGGGAGGTGGAACTAATGAAAAACTGTTTTTT.

This rearrangement joins TRBV18 to TRBJ1-5, with D possibly TRBD1 on 6 matching bases. Germline lookup yields CDR1 KGHSH and CDR2 LQKENI. This CDR3 is 13 amino acids long. The V and J ends lost 4 bases and 2 bases respectively, with 6 bases between them. The CDR3: CASSRQGNQPQHF. The CDR3 DNA reads TGTGCCAGCTCACGACAGGGCAATCAGCCCCAGCATTTT.

The genes are TRBV28 and TRBJ2-1; 9 nucleotides align to TRBD2. The CDR3 is 17 residues long. The V gene end was trimmed by 3 bases and the J gene end by 3 bases; junction bases not matched to a gene: 9. CDR1 MDHEN and CDR2 SYDVKM come from the germline V gene. The chain's CDR3 is CASSLARAGGLYNEQFF. CDR3 nucleotides: TGTGCCAGCAGTTTGGCCAGGGCGGGAGGGCTCTACAATGAGCAGTTCTTC. The full variable domain, its missing parts supplied by reference TRBV28 and TRBJ2-1, is DVKVTQSSRYLVKRTGEKVFLECVQDMDHENMFWYRQDPGLGLRLIYFSYDVKMKEKGDIPEGYSVSREKKERFSLILESASTNQTSMYLCASSLARAGGLYNEQFFGPGTRLTVL.

V is TRBV30 and J is TRBJ2-6; TRBD1 agrees at 8 bases. Germline V lookup: CDR1 GTSNPN, CDR2 SVGIG (reference sequence). J lost 0 bases, V lost 2 bases, and 9 bases had no gene match. The CDR3 is 18 residues long. CDR3 residues: CAWSILRTGISGANVLTF. In DNA, the CDR3 is TGTGCCTGGAGTATACTCCGGACAGGGATCTCTGGGGCCAACGTCCTGACTTTC. Based on the CDR3 plus reference TRBV30 and TRBJ2-6, the full variable domain is SQTIHQWPATLVQPVGSPLSLECTVEGTSNPNLYWYRQAAGRGLQLLFYSVGIGQISSEVPQNLSASRPQDRQFILSSKKLLLSDSGFYLCAWSILRTGISGANVLTFGAGSRLTVL.

Concerning this clone: The junction does not match germline at one end; this may be a read error. The J gene is TRBJ2-1, the V gene TRBV7-2; 9 bases agree with TRBD2. CDR1 is SGHTA, CDR2 FQGNSA, per germline. This CDR3 region has 12 residues. CDR3 amino acids: CASSSNGGLALF. CDR3 DNA: TGTGCCAGCAGCTCCAACGGGGGACTAGCTCTCTTC.

This clone is a singleton in its sample. V and J are TRBV25-1 and TRBJ1-6, with D possibly TRBD1 on 5 matching bases. The CDR3 spans 13 residues. Per the germline V gene, CDR1 is MGHDK and CDR2 is SYGVNS. V lost 1 base to trimming and J lost 9 bases, with 7 bases between them. DNA for the CDR3: TGTGCCAGCAGTGAATGGGGGGGTTCACCCCTCCACTTT. This codes for CASSEWGGSPLHF.

The V gene is TRBV7-6, the J gene TRBJ2-1; 10 bases fit TRBD2. Germline assignment: CDR1 SGHVS and CDR2 FNYEAQ. The CDR3 runs 16 residues. Unmatched junction bases numbered 6, after V lost 2 bases and J lost 5 bases. In nucleotides, the CDR3 is TGTGCCAGCAGCTTAAGGCAGCGGGGGGGTGACAATGAGCAGTTCTTC. It specifies CASSLRQRGGDNEQFF.

The chain combines TRBV18 with TRBJ1-1; 7 nucleotides line up with TRBD1. The CDR3 contains 14 residues. Trimming took 1 base from V and 3 from J; bases not matched to a gene: 2. Per germline, CDR1 KGHSH and CDR2 LQKENI. CDR3 sequence reads: CASSPLRGDTEAFF. As DNA, the CDR3 is TGTGCCAGCTCACCACTCAGGGGGGACACTGAAGCTTTCTTT.

This rearrangement joins TRBV3-1 (or the pseudogene TRBV3-2) to TRBJ1-2; 11 bases agree with TRBD1. Trimming removed 5 bases from V and 6 bases from J; junction bases left unmatched: 5. From germline, CDR1 is LGHDT and CDR2 YNNKEL (reference sequence). The CDR3 consists of 14 residues. The CDR3 DNA reads TGTGCCAGCAGCAAAGGACAGGGGGCGGATGGCTACACCTTC. Protein: CASSKGQGADGYTF.